This TCR beta chain was identified in a study of blood T cells in healthy people across ages. A remark on this clonotype: Antigen: not known.

Primed by a sample-barcoded 5' primer and a J-beta primer mix, a second PCR proceeded for about 6 to 12 cycles. MiXCR, applied by TCRdb to the 5' RACE reads, yields one record per CDR3 protein. Among 450,000 to 650,000 distinct CDR3 sequences listed, under 30% were seen once. Study-level results: The lack of PBMC sorting stopped any conclusive naive versus antigen-experienced comparison.

The CDR3 runs to 12 residues. V shed 8 bases and J shed 5 bases, with 12 bases lying between them. Looked up from germline, CDR1 is MDHEN and CDR2 is SYDVKM. Each donor supplied 8 to 10 milliliters of peripheral blood. These data were likewise used in another study, on T cells of mothers and their children.

This chain uses TRBV28 with TRBJ1-2, with TRBD1 as a possible D gene (5 bases). This TCR was sampled from a boy between 5 and 17 years old in good health. Sequenced: blood. The CDR3 bases are TGTGCCAGCCGCCGGCCAGGGTATGGCTACACCTTC. Translated, it gives CASRRPGYGYTF.